This T cell receptor beta chain was captured in a study of T cells after posttransplantation cyclophosphamide. TCRdb keeps only in-frame clones here, not all; method: immunoSEQ multiplex PCR. The data hold 9,500 to 15,000 clones, with about 86% observed a single time. The CDR3 sequence is 13 residues long. CDR1 SGHDT and CDR2 YYEEEE come from the germline V gene. The trim removed 2 bases at V and 4 bases at J, leaving 3 bases unmatched. Sampled 1 year posttransplant, controls received myeloablative marrow transplants, methotrexate and a calcineurin inhibitor. About this clone: Its specificity is not known.

Findings of the study overall: Blood and skin or GI T cell repertoires showed limited TRB overlap. Later post-transplant blood repertoires were often dominated by donor CD8+ memory clones. After PTCy, TRB diversity resembled that of CNI/methotrexate controls.

This receptor was taken from a male patient aged 30 to 39 who received an allogeneic stem cell transplant from an unrelated donor, was CMV-positive, and had acute GVHD only. The T cells may partly be graft donor cells. The V call is TRBV5-6, the J call TRBJ2-7; 7 bases match TRBD1. The sequences come from PBMCs, collected about 370 days after allogeneic stem cell transplant with calcineurin inhibitor and methotrexate. In DNA form, the CDR3 reads TGTGCCAGCAGCTTCGCAGGGGGTTACGAGCAGTACTTC. Its protein is CASSFAGGYEQYF. Looking up the rest from reference TRBV5-6 and TRBJ2-7 gives the full variable domain: DAGVTQSPTHLIKTRGQQVTLRCSPKSGHDTVSWYQQALGQGPQFIFQYYEEEERQRGNFPDRFSGHQFPNYSSELNVNALLLGDSALYLCASSFAGGYEQYFGPGTRLTVT.